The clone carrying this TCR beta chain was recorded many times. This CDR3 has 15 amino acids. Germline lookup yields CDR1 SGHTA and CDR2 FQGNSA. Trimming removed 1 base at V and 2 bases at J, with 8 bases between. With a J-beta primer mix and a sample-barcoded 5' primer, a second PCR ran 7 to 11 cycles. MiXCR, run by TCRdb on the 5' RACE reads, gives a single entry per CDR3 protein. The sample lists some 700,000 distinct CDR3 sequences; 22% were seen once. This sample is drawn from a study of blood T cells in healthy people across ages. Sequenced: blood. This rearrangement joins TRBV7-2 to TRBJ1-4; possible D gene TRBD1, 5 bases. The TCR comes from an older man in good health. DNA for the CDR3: TGTGCCAGCAGCTTAGGCGCAGGGACTAATGAAAAACTGTTTTTT. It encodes CASSLGAGTNEKLFF.